The 13 T cell receptor beta chains below were found in one sample sequenced in a study of CD8+ T cells in alopecia areata. RNA was extracted and reverse transcribed into cDNA as the sequencing template. This table comes from immunoSEQ multiplex PCR, and its TCRdb copy is limited to in-frame clones, with some not included. The profile shows roughly 10,000 clones, approximately 58% of them singletons. Peripheral blood samples and lesional scalp punch biopsies were obtained from alopecia areata patients. This material consisted of skin, taken at week 0. The receptor source for this set is a human donor with alopecia areata.

The chain couples TRBV5-4 to TRBJ1-1; 8 positions match TRBD1. With V trimmed by 0 bases and J by 2 bases, 12 bases remained unmatched. The CDR3 is 18 residues long. From germline, CDR1 is SGHNT and CDR2 YYREEE (reference sequence). CDR3 DNA sequence: TGTGCCAGCAGCTTGGGTATAGGGACAGGTACCCTAAACACTGAAGCTTTCTTT. Its translation is CASSLGIGTGTLNTEAFF.

DNA for the CDR3: TGTGCCAGCTCTCGACTAGATGAGCAGTTCTTC. This codes for CASSRLDEQFF. The chain employs TRBV6-5 and TRBJ2-1, with D possibly being TRBD2 (6 bases). This CDR3 has 11 amino acids. The V gene lost 8 bases and the J gene lost 8 bases, with 10 bases spanning the gap. Looked up from germline, CDR1 is MNHEY and CDR2 is SVGAGI.

The CDR3 DNA is TGCGCCAGCAGCCCCCGGGGACGGGATGAGCAGTTCTTC. Translating gives CASSPRGRDEQFF. The chain employs TRBV4-3 and TRBJ2-1; D is possibly TRBD1 or TRBD2 (5 bases each). V lost 4 bases, J lost 8 bases, and 12 bases lay in between. This CDR3 is built from 13 residues. Germline V lookup: CDR1 LGHNA, CDR2 YSLEER.

The chain uses TRBV6-5 and TRBJ1-2; a possible D gene is TRBD1 (5 bases). The CDR3 is made up of 13 amino acids. Germline values: CDR1 MNHEY, CDR2 SVGAGI. The germline V and J ends were trimmed by 6 bases and 8 bases, with 16 bases remaining between them. The CDR3 here is CASSQPPRDGYTF. The CDR3, as DNA: TGTGCCAGCAGCCAACCGCCCCGGGACGGCTACACCTTC.

The chain combines TRBV29-1 with TRBJ1-2; possibly TRBD1 for D (6 bases). The germline V gene encodes CDR1 SQVTM and CDR2 ANQGSEA. Between the trimmed V and J ends, which lost 5 bases and 2 bases, there was a span of 24 bases. The CDR3 extends over 17 amino acids. The CDR3 DNA is TGCAGCGTTCGCGACCCGGGACACCGAAGATCAAACTATGGCTACACCTTC. It translates to CSVRDPGHRRSNYGYTF.

This clone was detected a few times. J is TRBJ2-3 and V is TRBV2; 8 bases fit TRBD2. Trimming took 7 bases from V and 3 from J; bases not matched to a gene: 15. The length of the CDR3 is 17 residues. Germline CDR1 is SNHLY and CDR2 is FYNNEI. The CDR3 loop reads CASTQGGRLRGTDTQYF. Written as DNA, the CDR3 is TGTGCCAGCACCCAAGGCGGGAGGCTCCGGGGGACAGATACGCAGTATTTT.

This rearrangement joins TRBV9 to TRBJ1-6, with a weak D call TRBD1 (5 bases). This CDR3 has 15 amino acids. Germline V CDR1 and CDR2: SGDLS, YYNGEE. Between the trimmed V and J ends, which lost 4 bases and 6 bases, there was a span of 14 bases. CDR3 region: CASSLRGDFNSPLHF. CDR3 DNA sequence: TGTGCCAGCAGCCTTAGAGGGGACTTTAATTCACCCCTCCACTTT.

The rearrangement links TRBV6-5 to TRBJ2-5; 12 nucleotides match TRBD2. The DNA end favors TRBJ2-7, so the J call may be wrong. The CDR3 runs to 15 residues. CDR1 is MNHEY, CDR2 SVGAGI, per germline. In DNA form, the CDR3 reads TGTGCCAGCAGCGGCCTAGCGGGGGGGCCCGGCGAGCAGTACTTC. Its translation: CASSGLAGGPGEQYF.

This chain joins TRBV6-4 and TRBJ2-2, with TRBD1 matching 9 bases. The CDR3 totals 14 residues. The germline CDR1 and CDR2 sequences are MRHNA and SNTAGT. Trimming at V came to 4 bases and at J to 3 bases, leaving 0 bases not matched to a gene. CDR3 sequence: CASSGQGDTGELFF. CDR3 nucleotides: TGTGCCAGCAGTGGACAGGGGGACACCGGGGAGCTGTTTTTT.

By frequency in the sample, this clone is medium-sized. The chain joins TRBV5-1 to TRBJ2-3; the D gene is possibly TRBD2 (5 bases). Trimming stripped 3 bases from V and 1 base from J, with 21 bases between. Per germline, CDR1 SGHRS and CDR2 YFSETQ. This CDR3 contains 18 residues. The CDR3 DNA sequence: TGCGCCAGCAGCTCCGCGTCTAATGAGGGATTGGGCACAGATACGCAGTATTTT. This codes for CASSSASNEGLGTDTQYF. The complete variable domain, with remaining parts taken from reference TRBV5-1 and TRBJ2-3, reads KAGVTQTPRYLIKTRGQQVTLSCSPISGHRSVSWYQQTPGQGLQFLFEYFSETQRNKGNFPGRFSGRQFSNSRSEMNVSTLELGDSALYLCASSSASNEGLGTDTQYFGPGTRLTVL.

This clone was picked up one time. This rearrangement joins TRBV6-6 to TRBJ1-2, with a tentative D call TRBD1 (5 bases). With 0 bases removed from V and 3 bases from J, the gap between germline ends came to 11 bases. The length of the CDR3 is 15 residues. CDR1 and CDR2 (germline): MNHNY, SVGAGI (reference sequence). In DNA form, the CDR3 reads TGTGCCAGCAGTTACTCTGGGGTCAGGGACTATGGCTACACCTTC. It codes for CASSYSGVRDYGYTF.

The chain joins TRBV4-2 to TRBJ2-5; D is possibly TRBD2 (7 bases). The J call may be incorrect, as the DNA end agrees better with TRBJ2-7. The CDR3 spans 16 residues. From germline, CDR1 is LGHNA and CDR2 YNFKEQ. The CDR3 spells CASSQDAGALQYEQYF. The CDR3 coding sequence is TGTGCCAGCAGCCAAGATGCGGGGGCACTACAATACGAGCAGTACTTC.

The chain recombines TRBV29-1 with TRBJ2-5; 9 bases are shared with TRBD1. Germline V gene lookup returns CDR1 SQVTM and CDR2 ANQGSEA. Unmatched junction bases numbered 12, after V lost 8 bases and J lost 5 bases. The CDR3 loop spans 14 amino acids. The CDR3 reads CSLKDRGRFETQYF. The CDR3 DNA is TGCAGCTTAAAGGACAGGGGAAGGTTCGAGACCCAGTACTTC.